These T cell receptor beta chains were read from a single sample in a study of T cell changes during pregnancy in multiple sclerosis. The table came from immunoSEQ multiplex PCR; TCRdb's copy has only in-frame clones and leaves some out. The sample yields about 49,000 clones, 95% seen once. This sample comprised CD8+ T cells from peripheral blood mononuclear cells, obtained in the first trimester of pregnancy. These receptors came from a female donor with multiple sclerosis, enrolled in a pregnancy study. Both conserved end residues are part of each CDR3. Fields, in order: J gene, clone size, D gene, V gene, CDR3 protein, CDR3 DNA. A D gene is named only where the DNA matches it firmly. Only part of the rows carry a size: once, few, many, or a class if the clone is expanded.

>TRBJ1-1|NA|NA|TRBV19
CASTSGGAVEAFF
NA
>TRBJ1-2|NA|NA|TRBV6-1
CASSSHGTRGYTF
TGTGCCAGCAGCTCTCATGGGACACGGGGCTACACCTTC
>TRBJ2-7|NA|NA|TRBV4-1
CASSQAFGAGFYEQYF
TGCGCCAGCAGCCAAGCCTTTGGGGCGGGATTTTACGAGCAGTACTTC
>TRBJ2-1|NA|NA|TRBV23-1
CAGVGRGSNEQFF
TGCGCCGGGGTGGGGAGAGGCAGTAATGAGCAGTTCTTC
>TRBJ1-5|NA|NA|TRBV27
CASSLQGSNQPQHF
TGTGCCAGCAGTTTGCAGGGTAGCAATCAGCCCCAGCATTTT
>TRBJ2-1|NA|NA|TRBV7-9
CASSLGGGGYNEQFF
TGTGCCAGCAGCTTAGGGGGAGGGGGCTACAATGAGCAGTTCTTC
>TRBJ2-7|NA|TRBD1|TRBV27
CASTETGTGGYEQYF
TGTGCCAGCACCGAAACCGGGACAGGGGGCTACGAGCAGTACTTC
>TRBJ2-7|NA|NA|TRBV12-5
CASGFGGGSYEQYF
TGTGCTAGTGGTTTCGGTGGGGGGTCCTACGAGCAGTACTTC
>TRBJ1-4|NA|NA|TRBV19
CASSSGSGMTKLFF
TGTGCCAGTAGTTCCGGCTCGGGAATGACGAAACTGTTTTTT
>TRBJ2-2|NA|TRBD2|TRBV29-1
CSVPGLEAGELFF
TGCAGCGTACCGGGACTAGAGGCCGGGGAGCTGTTTTTT
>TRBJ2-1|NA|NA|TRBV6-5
CASSYSPVSYNEQFF
TGTGCCAGCAGTTACTCCCCGGTTTCCTACAATGAGCAGTTCTTC
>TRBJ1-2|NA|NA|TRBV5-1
CASSLGGERLYGYTF
TGCGCCAGCAGCTTGGGGGGGGAGCGGCTCTATGGCTACACCTTC
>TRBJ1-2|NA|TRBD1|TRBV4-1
CASSQKRTGAGYTF
TGCGCCAGCAGCCAGAAGCGGACAGGGGCCGGCTACACCTTC
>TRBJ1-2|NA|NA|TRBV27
CASSPYPGGANYGYTF
TGTGCCAGCAGTCCTTACCCGGGAGGGGCTAACTATGGCTACACCTTC
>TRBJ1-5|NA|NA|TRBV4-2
CASSPTGTPQNQPQHF
TGTGCCAGCAGCCCTACCGGGACACCACAGAATCAGCCCCAGCATTTT
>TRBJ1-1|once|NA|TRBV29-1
CSVPWGNTEAFF
TGCAGCGTTCCCTGGGGCAACACTGAAGCTTTCTTT
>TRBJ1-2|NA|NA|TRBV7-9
CASSLENSYGYTF
TGTGCCAGCAGCTTAGAGAACAGCTATGGCTACACCTTC
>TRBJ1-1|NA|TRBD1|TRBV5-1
CASSFSTGGTEAFF
TGCGCCAGCAGCTTCTCAACAGGGGGGACTGAAGCTTTCTTT
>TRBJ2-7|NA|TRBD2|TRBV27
CASSLGGSGEGEQYF
TGTGCCAGCAGTTTAGGGGGGTCCGGGGAGGGGGAGCAGTACTTC
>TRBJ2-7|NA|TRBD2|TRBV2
CASRLTSGAYEQYF
TGTGCCAGCAGGTTGACTAGCGGTGCGTACGAGCAGTACTTC
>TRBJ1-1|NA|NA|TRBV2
CASEGTPTNTEAFF
TGTGCCAGCGAGGGGACACCCACGAACACTGAAGCTTTCTTT
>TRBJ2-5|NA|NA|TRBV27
CASSLSGLPRETQYF
TGTGCCAGCAGTCTATCGGGACTCCCGAGAGAGACCCAGTACTTC
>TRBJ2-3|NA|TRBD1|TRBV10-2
CASTQGDDTQYF
TGCGCCAGCACCCAGGGGGACGATACGCAGTATTTT
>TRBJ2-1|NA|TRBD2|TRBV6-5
CASSYGGSSHNEQFF
TGTGCCAGCAGTTATGGCGGGAGTTCCCACAATGAGCAGTTCTTC
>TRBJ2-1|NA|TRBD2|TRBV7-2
CASSPTSGRIYNEQFF
TGTGCCAGCAGCCCCACTAGCGGGAGAATCTACAATGAGCAGTTCTTC
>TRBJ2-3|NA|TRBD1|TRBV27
CASGNRGRNTQYF
TGTGCCAGCGGCAACAGGGGACGGAATACGCAGTATTTT
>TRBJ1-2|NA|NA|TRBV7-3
CASSPTDSPRYGYTF
TGTGCCAGCAGCCCAACCGACAGCCCCCGATATGGCTACACCTTC
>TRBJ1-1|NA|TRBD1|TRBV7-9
CASSLQGSSTEAFF
TGTGCCAGCAGCCTACAGGGGTCCAGCACTGAAGCTTTCTTT
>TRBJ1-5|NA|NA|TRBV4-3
CASSQDRGASNQPQHF
TGCGCCAGCAGCCAAGATCGGGGGGCTAGCAATCAGCCCCAGCATTTT
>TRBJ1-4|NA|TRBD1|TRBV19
CASTMGTGRLDSTNEKLFF
TGTGCCAGTACCATGGGGACAGGGCGGCTCGATTCAACTAATGAAAAACTGTTTTTT
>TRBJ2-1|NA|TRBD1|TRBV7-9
CASSLSETGSNEQFF
TGTGCCAGCAGCTTATCTGAGACAGGGAGCAATGAGCAGTTCTTC
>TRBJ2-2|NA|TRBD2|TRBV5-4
CASSPRSSGSTGELFF
TGTGCCAGCAGCCCTCGGTCTAGCGGGAGCACCGGGGAGCTGTTTTTT
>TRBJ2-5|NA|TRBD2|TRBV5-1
CASSLALAGASEETQYF
TGCGCCAGCAGCTTGGCCTTAGCGGGAGCTTCGGAAGAGACCCAGTACTTC
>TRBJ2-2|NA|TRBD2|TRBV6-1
CASFRLALNTGELFF
TGTGCCAGCTTTAGACTAGCCCTAAACACCGGGGAGCTGTTTTTT
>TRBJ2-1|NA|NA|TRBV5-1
CASSLAHALNEQFF
TGCGCCAGCAGCTTGGCCCATGCGTTAAATGAGCAGTTCTTC
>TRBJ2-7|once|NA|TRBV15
CATSTEGGPEDEQYF
TGTGCCACCAGCACAGAGGGGGGGCCCGAGGACGAGCAGTACTTC
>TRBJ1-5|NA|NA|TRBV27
CASSITGTSQPQHF
TGTGCCAGCAGTATAACAGGGACTAGTCAGCCCCAGCATTTT
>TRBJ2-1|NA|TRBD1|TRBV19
CASSIPDRGAYNEQFF
TGTGCCAGTAGTATCCCTGACAGGGGGGCCTACAATGAGCAGTTCTTC
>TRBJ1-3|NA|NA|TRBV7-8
CASSLVVRTGFSRNTIYF
TGTGCCAGCAGCTTAGTAGTGAGAACAGGGTTTTCTCGAAACACCATATATTTT
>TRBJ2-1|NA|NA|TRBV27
CASSSSGDSYNEQFF
TGTGCCAGCAGTTCCAGCGGAGACTCCTACAATGAGCAGTTCTTC
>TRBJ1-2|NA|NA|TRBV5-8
CASNLDSWTYGYTF
TGTGCCAGCAACCTGGACAGCTGGACCTATGGCTACACCTTC
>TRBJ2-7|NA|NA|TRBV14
CASSQVVNSPGSYEQYF
TGTGCCAGCAGCCAAGTGGTGAACAGTCCCGGCTCCTACGAGCAGTACTTC
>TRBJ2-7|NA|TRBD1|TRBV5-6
CASSFGDRVYEQYF
TGTGCCAGCAGCTTCGGGGACAGGGTCTACGAGCAGTACTTC
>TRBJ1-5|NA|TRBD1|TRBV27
CASRPGQGLNQPQHF
TGTGCCAGCAGACCGGGACAGGGCCTGAATCAGCCCCAGCATTTT
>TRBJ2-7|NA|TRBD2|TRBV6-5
CASSLSGRGNEQYF
TGTGCCAGCAGCCTTAGCGGGAGAGGGAACGAGCAGTACTTC
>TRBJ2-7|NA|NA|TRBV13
CASSSSSGYEQYF
TGTGCCAGCAGCTCCTCTAGTGGTTACGAGCAGTACTTC
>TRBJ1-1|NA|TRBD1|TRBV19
CASSGQEPEAFF
TGTGCCAGTAGTGGACAGGAGCCTGAAGCTTTCTTT
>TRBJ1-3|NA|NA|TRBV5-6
CASSSRQQLNTIYF
TGTGCCAGCAGCTCCCGACAGCAATTAAACACCATATATTTT
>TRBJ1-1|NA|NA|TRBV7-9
CASGAGDTEAFF
TGTGCCAGTGGGGCAGGGGACACTGAAGCTTTCTTT
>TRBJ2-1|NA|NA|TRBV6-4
CASNPLAGRDDEQFF
TGTGCCAGCAACCCTTTGGCGGGGCGTGACGATGAGCAGTTCTTC
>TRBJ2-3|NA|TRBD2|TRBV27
CASSPGRVFGGDSGRAITDTQYF
TGTGCCAGCAGTCCGGGGCGGGTCTTCGGGGGTGATAGCGGGAGGGCCATCACAGATACGCAGTATTTT
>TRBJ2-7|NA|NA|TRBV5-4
CASSRDFLNYEQYF
TGTGCCAGCAGCCGCGACTTCCTTAACTACGAGCAGTACTTC
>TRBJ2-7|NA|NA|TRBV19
CASGQGVTYEQYF
TGTGCCAGTGGGCAAGGGGTTACCTACGAGCAGTACTTC